This T cell receptor (beta chain) was sequenced during a study of human T cells and chemical hapten exposure. Germline V lookup: CDR1 KGHSH, CDR2 LQKENI. Trimming removed 3 bases from V and 3 bases from J; junction bases left unmatched: 7. This CDR3 has 16 residues. In TCRdb, the RACE reads were re-called with MiXCR into one record per CDR3 protein. Counted here are roughly 380,000 distinct CDR3 sequences, approximately 5.1% occurring once; the ten biggest clones make up 2.5% to 3%. Time point meaning: pre-sensitization, week 0. Treatment reported: therapeutic diphenylcyclopropenone sensitization with weekly scalp DPC. This clonotype has at least ten counts. Its specificity is not known. The study's findings and limits: Compared to controls, expanded TCRs made significantly more large clusters of similar CDR3s.

Sequenced here: whole blood, sampled in connection with sensitization to the hapten diphenylcyclopropenone (DPC). The V call is TRBV18, the J call TRBJ2-2; 7 positions match TRBD1. The sequence was collected from a woman in her forties or fifties with alopecia areata. Some clones in this sample may be carry-over from other donors' samples. CDR3 region: CASSPSRQGDTGELFF. CDR3 nucleotide sequence: TGTGCCAGCTCACCCAGTCGACAGGGAGACACCGGGGAGCTGTTTTTT.